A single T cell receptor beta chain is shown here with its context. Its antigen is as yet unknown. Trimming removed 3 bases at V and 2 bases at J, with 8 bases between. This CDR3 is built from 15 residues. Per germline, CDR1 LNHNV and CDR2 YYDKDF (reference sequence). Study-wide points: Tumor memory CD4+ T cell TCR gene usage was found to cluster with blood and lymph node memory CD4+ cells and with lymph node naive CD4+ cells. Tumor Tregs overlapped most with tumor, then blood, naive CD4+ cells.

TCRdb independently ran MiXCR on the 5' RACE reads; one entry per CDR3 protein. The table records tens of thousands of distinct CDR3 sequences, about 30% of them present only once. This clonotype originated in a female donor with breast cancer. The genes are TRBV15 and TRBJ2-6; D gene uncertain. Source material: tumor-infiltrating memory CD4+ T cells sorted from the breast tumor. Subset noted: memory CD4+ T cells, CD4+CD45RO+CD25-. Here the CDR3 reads CATSSNRAGANVLTF. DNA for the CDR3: TGTGCCACCAGCAGTAACCGCGCTGGGGCCAACGTCCTGACTTTC.